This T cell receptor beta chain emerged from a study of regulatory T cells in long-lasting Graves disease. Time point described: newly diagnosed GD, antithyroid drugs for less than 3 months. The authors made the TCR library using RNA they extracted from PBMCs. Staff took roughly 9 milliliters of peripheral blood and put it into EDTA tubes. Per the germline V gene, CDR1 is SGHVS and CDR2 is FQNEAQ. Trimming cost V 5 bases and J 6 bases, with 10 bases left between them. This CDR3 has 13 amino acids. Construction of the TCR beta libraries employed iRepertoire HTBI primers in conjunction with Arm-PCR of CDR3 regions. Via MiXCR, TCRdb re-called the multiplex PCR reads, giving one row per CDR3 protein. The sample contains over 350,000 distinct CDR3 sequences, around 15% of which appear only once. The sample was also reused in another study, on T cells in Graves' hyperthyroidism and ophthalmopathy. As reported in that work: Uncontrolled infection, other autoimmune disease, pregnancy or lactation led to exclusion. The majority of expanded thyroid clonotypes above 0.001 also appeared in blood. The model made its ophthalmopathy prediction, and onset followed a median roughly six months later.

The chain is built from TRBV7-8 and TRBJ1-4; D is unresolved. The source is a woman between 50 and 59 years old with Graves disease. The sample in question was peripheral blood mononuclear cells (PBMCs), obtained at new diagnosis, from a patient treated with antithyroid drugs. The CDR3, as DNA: TGTGCCAGCAGCACTCGTGCGGATGAAAAACTGTTTTTT. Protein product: CASSTRADEKLFF. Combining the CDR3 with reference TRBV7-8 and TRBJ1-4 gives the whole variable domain GAGVSQSPRYKVAKRGQDVALRCDPISGHVSLFWYQQALGQGPEFLTYFQNEAQLDKSGLPSDRFFAERPEGSVSTLKIQRTQQEDSAVYLCASSTRADEKLFFGSGTQLSVL.